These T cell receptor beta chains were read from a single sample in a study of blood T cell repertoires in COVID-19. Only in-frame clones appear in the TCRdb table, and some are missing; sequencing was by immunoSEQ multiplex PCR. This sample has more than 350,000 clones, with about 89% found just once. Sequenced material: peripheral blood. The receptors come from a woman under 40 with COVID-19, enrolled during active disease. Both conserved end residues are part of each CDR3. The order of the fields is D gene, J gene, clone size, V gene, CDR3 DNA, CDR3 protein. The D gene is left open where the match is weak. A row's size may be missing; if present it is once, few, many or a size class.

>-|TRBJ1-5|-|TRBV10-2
TGCGCCAGCAGCGCGGTTAGTCTTCAGCCCCAGCATTTT
CASSAVSLQPQHF
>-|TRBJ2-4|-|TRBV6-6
TGTGCCAGCAGTTCTTGGAGCCAGGGGATTCAGTACTTC
CASSSWSQGIQYF
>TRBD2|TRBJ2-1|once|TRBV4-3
TGCGCCAGCAGCCAAGATAGACTAGCGGGAATTAATGAGCAGTTCTTC
CASSQDRLAGINEQFF
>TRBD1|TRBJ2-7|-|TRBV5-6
TGTGCCAGCAGCTTTCGGACAGGTACCTACGAGCAGTACTTC
CASSFRTGTYEQYF
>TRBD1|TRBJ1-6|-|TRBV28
TGTGCCAGCAGTTTACCGGGACAGAGCCTCCACTTT
CASSLPGQSLHF
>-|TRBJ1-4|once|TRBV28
TGTGCCAGCAGCACTCACCAGGGCCTGGGTGAAAAACTGTTTTTT
CASSTHQGLGEKLFF
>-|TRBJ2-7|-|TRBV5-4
TGTGCCAGCAGCTTAGGAGATACCTACGAGCAGTACTTC
CASSLGDTYEQYF
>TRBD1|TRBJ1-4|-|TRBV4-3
TGCGCCAGCAGCCAAGGGACAGGGGTCGGCGAAAAACTGTTTTTT
CASSQGTGVGEKLFF
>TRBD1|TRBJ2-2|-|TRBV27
TGTGCCAGCAGTTTACAGACAGGGATGGCCGGGGAGCTGTTTTTT
CASSLQTGMAGELFF
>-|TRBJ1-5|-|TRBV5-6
TGTGCCAGCAGCTTGTTTGCGGGCGCTTATAGCAATCAGCCCCAGCATTTT
CASSLFAGAYSNQPQHF
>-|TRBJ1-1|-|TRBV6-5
TGTGCCAGCAGTTCACACCAGAGGAATTTGAACACTGAAGCTTTCTTT
CASSSHQRNLNTEAFF
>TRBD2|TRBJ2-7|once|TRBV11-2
TGTGCCAGCAGCCCCGTCTCCCGGGGGGCCTACGAGCAGTACTTC
CASSPVSRGAYEQYF
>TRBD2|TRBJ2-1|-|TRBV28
TGTGCCAGCAGTTTGTTTCGGGAGGGCCGTCATGAGCAGTTCTTC
CASSLFREGRHEQFF
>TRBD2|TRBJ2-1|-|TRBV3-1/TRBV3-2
TGTGCCAGCAGCCAAGCCGGACTAGCGGGAGAAGATGAGCAGTTCTTC
CASSQAGLAGEDEQFF
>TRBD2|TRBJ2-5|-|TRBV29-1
TGCAGCGTTACGCCGGGACTAGCGATCGAGACCCAGTACTTC
CSVTPGLAIETQYF
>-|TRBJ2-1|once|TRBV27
TGTGCCAGCAGTTTGGTCCTCCAGGGGAATGAGCAGTTCTTC
CASSLVLQGNEQFF
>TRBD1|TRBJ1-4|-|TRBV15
TGTGCCACCAGCAGAGATGTGACAGGGGGCTATGAAAAACTGTTTTTT
CATSRDVTGGYEKLFF
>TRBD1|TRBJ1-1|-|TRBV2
TGTGCCAGCATTTCCGGGACAGGGCTCATGAACACTGAAGCTTTCTTT
CASISGTGLMNTEAFF
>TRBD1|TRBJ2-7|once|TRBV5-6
TGTGCCAGCAGCCAAACATTGACAGGGGGGTTGTACGAGCAGTACTTC
CASSQTLTGGLYEQYF
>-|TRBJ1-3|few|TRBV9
TGTGCCAGCAGCGTAGCCGAGGCCGGAAACACCATATATTTT
CASSVAEAGNTIYF
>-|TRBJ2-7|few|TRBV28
TGTGCCAGCAGTTTCCACTTTACTAACCCTACCTACGAGCAGTACTTC
CASSFHFTNPTYEQYF
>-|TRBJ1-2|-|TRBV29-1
TGCAGCGTTGGGCGGGGCGCGGAAGGCTACACCTTC
CSVGRGAEGYTF
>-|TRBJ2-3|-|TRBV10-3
TGTGCCATCAGTGATCAGGAGGTGGCAGATACGCAGTATTTT
CAISDQEVADTQYF
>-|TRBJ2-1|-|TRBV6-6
TGTGCCAGCAGTTACTTAGACAGTTATGAGCAGTTCTTC
CASSYLDSYEQFF
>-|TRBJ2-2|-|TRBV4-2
TGTGCCAGCAGCCGTGGGCCGTACACCGGGGAGCTGTTTTTT
CASSRGPYTGELFF